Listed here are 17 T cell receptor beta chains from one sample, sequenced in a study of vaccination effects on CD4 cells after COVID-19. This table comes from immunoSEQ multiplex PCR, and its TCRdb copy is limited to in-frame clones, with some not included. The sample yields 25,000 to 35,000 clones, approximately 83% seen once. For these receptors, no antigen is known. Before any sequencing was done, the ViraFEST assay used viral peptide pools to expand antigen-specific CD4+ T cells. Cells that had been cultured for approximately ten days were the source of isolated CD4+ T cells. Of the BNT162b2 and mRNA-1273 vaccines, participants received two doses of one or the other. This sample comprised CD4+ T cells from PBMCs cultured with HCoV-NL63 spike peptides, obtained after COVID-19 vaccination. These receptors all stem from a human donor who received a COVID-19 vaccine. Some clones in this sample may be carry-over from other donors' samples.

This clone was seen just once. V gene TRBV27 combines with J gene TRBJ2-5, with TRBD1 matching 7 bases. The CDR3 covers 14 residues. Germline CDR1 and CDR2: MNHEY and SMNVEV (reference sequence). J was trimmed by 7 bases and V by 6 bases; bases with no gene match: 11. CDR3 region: CASRETGQMGTQYF. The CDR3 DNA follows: TGTGCCAGCAGAGAGACGGGACAGATGGGGACCCAGTACTTC.

CDR3 coding DNA: TGTGCCAGCAGTTCGACAGGGGGAGGGATATACGAGCAGTACGTC. Translating gives CASSSTGGGIYEQYV. The chain carries TRBV28 and TRBJ2-7; the match to TRBD1 covers 9 bases. CDR3 length: 15 residues. The ends lost 4 bases at V and 4 bases at J; junction bases unmatched: 8. Germline CDR1 reads MDHEN; CDR2 reads SYDVKM.

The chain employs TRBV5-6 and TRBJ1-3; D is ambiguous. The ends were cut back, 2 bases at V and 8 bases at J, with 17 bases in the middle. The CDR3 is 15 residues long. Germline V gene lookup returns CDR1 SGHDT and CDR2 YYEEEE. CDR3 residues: CASSFLRLSEDTIYF. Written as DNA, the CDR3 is TGTGCCAGCAGCTTCCTGAGGTTGTCCGAGGACACCATATATTTT.

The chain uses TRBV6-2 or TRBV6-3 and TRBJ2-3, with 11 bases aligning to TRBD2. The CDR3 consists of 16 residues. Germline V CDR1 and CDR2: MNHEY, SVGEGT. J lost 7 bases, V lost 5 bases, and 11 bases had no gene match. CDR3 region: CASSRFGTSGSYTQYF. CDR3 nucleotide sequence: TGTGCCAGCAGTAGATTCGGGACTAGCGGTTCCTATACGCAGTATTTT.

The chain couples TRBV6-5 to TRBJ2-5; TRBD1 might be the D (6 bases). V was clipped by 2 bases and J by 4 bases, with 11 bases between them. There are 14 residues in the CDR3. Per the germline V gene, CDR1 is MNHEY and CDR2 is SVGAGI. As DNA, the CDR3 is TGTGCCAGCAGTTACCGGGACACCTCAGAGACCCAGTACTTC. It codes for CASSYRDTSETQYF.

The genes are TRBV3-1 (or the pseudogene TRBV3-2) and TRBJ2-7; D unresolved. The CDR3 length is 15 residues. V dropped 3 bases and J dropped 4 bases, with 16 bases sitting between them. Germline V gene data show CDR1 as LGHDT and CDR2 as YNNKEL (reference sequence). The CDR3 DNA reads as TGTGCCAGCAGCCAGGGCCTACATGAAAGTTACGAGCAGTACGTC. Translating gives CASSQGLHESYEQYV.

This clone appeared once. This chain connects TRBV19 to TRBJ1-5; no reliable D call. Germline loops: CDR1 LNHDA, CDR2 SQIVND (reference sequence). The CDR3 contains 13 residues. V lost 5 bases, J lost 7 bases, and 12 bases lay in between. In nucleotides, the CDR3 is TGTGCCAGTAGTGCCGAGAGGATCCAGCCCCAGCATTTT. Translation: CASSAERIQPQHF. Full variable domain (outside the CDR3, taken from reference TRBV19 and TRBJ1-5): DGGITQSPKYLFRKEGQNVTLSCEQNLNHDAMYWYRQDPGQGLRLIYYSQIVNDFQKGDIAEGYSVSREKKESFPLTVTSAQKNPTAFYLCASSAERIQPQHFGDGTRLSIL.

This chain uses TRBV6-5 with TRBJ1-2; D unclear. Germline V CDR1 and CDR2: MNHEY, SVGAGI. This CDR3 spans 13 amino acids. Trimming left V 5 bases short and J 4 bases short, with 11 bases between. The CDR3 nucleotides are TGTGCCAGCAGTCTCGACGAGGGCTATGGCTACACCTTC. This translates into CASSLDEGYGYTF.

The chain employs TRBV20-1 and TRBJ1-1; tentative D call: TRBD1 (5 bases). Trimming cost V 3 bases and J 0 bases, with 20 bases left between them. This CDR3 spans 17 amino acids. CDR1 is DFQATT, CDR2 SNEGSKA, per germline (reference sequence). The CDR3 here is CSASNWGRTMLNTEAFF. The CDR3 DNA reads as TGCAGTGCTAGTAACTGGGGGAGGACCATGTTGAACACTGAAGCTTTCTTT.

CDR3: CASGKGSSTNEKLFF. The CDR3 region has the DNA TGTGCCAGCGGGAAGGGGTCTTCAACTAATGAAAAACTGTTTTTT. This rearrangement joins TRBV3-1 (or the pseudogene TRBV3-2) to TRBJ1-4, with a weak D call TRBD1 (5 bases). The V gene lost 8 bases and the J gene lost 0 bases, with 13 bases spanning the gap. The CDR3 length is 15 residues. Germline loops: CDR1 LGHDT, CDR2 YNNKEL (reference sequence).

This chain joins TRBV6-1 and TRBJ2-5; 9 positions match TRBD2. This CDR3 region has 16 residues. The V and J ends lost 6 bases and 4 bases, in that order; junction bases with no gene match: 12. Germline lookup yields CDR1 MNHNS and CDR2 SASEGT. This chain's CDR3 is CASSEIAGDLRETQYF. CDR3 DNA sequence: TGTGCCAGCAGCGAAATAGCGGGGGACCTCCGAGAGACCCAGTACTTC.

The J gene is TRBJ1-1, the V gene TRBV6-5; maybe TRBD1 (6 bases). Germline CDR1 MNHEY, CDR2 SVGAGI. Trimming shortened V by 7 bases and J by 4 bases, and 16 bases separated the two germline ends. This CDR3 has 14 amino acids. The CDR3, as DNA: TGTGCCAGCAAAGCCGAGGGGGTAGGCACTGAAGCTTTCTTT. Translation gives CASKAEGVGTEAFF.

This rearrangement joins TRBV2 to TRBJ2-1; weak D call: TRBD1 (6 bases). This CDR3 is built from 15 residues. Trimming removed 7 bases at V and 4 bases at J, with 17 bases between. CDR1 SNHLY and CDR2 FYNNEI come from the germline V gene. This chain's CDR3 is CASISESQGYNEQFF. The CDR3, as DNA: TGTGCCAGCATTTCGGAGTCGCAGGGGTACAATGAGCAGTTCTTC.

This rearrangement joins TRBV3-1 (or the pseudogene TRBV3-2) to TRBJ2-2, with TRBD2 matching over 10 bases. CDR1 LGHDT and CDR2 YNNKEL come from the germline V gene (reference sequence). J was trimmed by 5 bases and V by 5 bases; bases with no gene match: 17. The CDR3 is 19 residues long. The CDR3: CASSSLSGGGGVLTGELFF. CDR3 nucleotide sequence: TGTGCCAGCAGCTCCTTGAGCGGGGGGGGAGGGGTCCTGACCGGGGAGCTGTTTTTT.

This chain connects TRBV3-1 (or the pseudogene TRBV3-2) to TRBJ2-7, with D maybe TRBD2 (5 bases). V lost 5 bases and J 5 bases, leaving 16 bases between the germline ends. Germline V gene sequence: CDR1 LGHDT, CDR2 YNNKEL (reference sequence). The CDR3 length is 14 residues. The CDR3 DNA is TGTGCCAGCAGCTGCTCTCGGGGTTCGAACGAGCAGTACGTC. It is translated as CASSCSRGSNEQYV.

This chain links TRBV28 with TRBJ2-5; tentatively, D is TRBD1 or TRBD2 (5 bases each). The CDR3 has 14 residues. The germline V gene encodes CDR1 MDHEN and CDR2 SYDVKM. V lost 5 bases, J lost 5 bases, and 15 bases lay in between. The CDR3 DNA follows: TGTGCCAGCAGTCCCTCGGGGCCCGGGGAGACCCAGTACTTC. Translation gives CASSPSGPGETQYF.

This CDR3 reads CASSSYYRGSGANVLTF. CDR3 sequence (DNA): TGTGCCAGTAGCAGCTATTACAGGGGCTCTGGGGCCAACGTCCTGACTTTC. The chain employs TRBV19 and TRBJ2-6; 7 bases line up with TRBD1. The ends lost 6 bases at V and 0 bases at J; junction bases unmatched: 8. The CDR3 totals 17 residues. Germline V gives CDR1 LNHDA, CDR2 SQIVND (reference sequence). Drawing the rest from reference TRBV19 and TRBJ2-6, the complete variable domain is DGGITQSPKYLFRKEGQNVTLSCEQNLNHDAMYWYRQDPGQGLRLIYYSQIVNDFQKGDIAEGYSVSREKKESFPLTVTSAQKNPTAFYLCASSSYYRGSGANVLTFGAGSRLTVL.